This is a list of T cell receptor beta chains from one sample in a study of blood T cell repertoires in COVID-19. Profiling relied on immunoSEQ multiplex PCR, and the TCRdb table lists in-frame clones only, not all of them. The profile shows just under 350,000 clones, around 83% of them singletons. Sequencing used peripheral blood. All receptors come from a man aged 25-45 years with active or convalescent COVID-19. CDR3s include the opening cysteine and the closing phenylalanine or tryptophan. The order of the fields is clone size, J gene, D gene, V gene, CDR3 protein, CDR3 DNA. A D gene is named only where the DNA matches it firmly. Rows may omit the clone size; those that give it use once, few, many or a size class.

. | TRBJ1-2 | . | TRBV21-1 | CASSNGVLGYTF | TGTGCCAGCAGCAACGGGGTGCTGGGCTACACCTTC
. | TRBJ1-1 | . | TRBV5-1 | CASSPSGAGTEAFF | TGCGCCAGCAGCCCTTCGGGTGCCGGCACTGAAGCTTTCTTT
. | TRBJ1-1 | . | TRBV6-5 | CASSSPPRKLDTEAFF | TGTGCCAGCAGTTCCCCTCCGAGGAAGCTGGACACTGAAGCTTTCTTT
. | TRBJ2-1 | TRBD2 | TRBV7-9 | CASSSGGSYNEQFF | TGTGCCAGCAGCTCGGGGGGTTCCTACAATGAGCAGTTCTTC
. | TRBJ2-2 | . | TRBV11-2 | CASKMGGPNTGELFF | TGTGCCAGTAAAATGGGGGGACCGAACACCGGGGAGCTGTTTTTT
. | TRBJ2-7 | . | TRBV7-2 | CASSFWGVGYEQYF | TGTGCCAGCAGCTTTTGGGGCGTAGGCTACGAGCAGTACTTC
. | TRBJ1-2 | . | TRBV4-2 | CASSQADRGGQGYTF | TGTGCCAGCAGCCAAGCCGACCGGGGAGGGCAGGGCTACACCTTC
. | TRBJ2-4 | TRBD2 | TRBV5-1 | CASSLAASGGDIQYF | TGCGCCAGCAGCTTGGCGGCTAGCGGGGGGGACATTCAGTACTTC
. | TRBJ2-5 | . | TRBV24-1 | CATSDRTDEETQYF | TGTGCCACCAGTGATCGGACAGATGAAGAGACCCAGTACTTC
. | TRBJ2-2 | TRBD2 | TRBV28 | CASSRSGRRTGELFF | TGTGCCAGCAGTCGTAGCGGGAGGCGCACCGGGGAGCTGTTTTTT
. | TRBJ1-3 | . | TRBV2 | CASSESWGGRGNTIYF | TGTGCCAGCAGTGAAAGTTGGGGGGGTCGGGGAAACACCATATATTTT
. | TRBJ2-7 | TRBD1 | TRBV18 | CASSPQTGTGAEQYF | TGTGCCAGCTCACCTCAAACCGGGACAGGGGCCGAGCAGTACTTC
. | TRBJ2-5 | TRBD2 | TRBV11-2 | CASSSLAGGQETQYF | TGTGCCAGCAGCTCTCTAGCGGGGGGGCAAGAGACCCAGTACTTC
. | TRBJ2-1 | . | TRBV12-3/TRBV12-4 | CASSLGQFGEQFF | TGTGCCAGCAGCCTCGGACAGTTTGGTGAGCAGTTCTTC
few | TRBJ2-7 | TRBD1 | TRBV27 | CASRRDSFYEQYF | TGTGCCAGCAGAAGGGACAGTTTCTACGAGCAGTACTTC
once | TRBJ1-4 | . | TRBV9 | CASSVGGRQGGEKLFF | TGTGCCAGCAGCGTAGGCGGCCGGCAGGGAGGTGAAAAACTGTTTTTT
. | TRBJ1-5 | TRBD1 | TRBV10-3 | CAISDYLQGNNQPQHF | TGTGCCATCAGTGACTACCTACAGGGGAACAATCAGCCCCAGCATTTT
. | TRBJ2-7 | . | TRBV6-2/TRBV6-3 | CASSFPPGWGHEQYF | TGTGCCAGCAGTTTTCCCCCGGGCTGGGGCCACGAGCAGTACTTC
. | TRBJ2-3 | TRBD2 | TRBV27 | CASSLRAGGSDTQYF | TGTGCCAGCAGTTTAAGGGCGGGAGGGTCAGATACGCAGTATTTT
. | TRBJ2-2 | . | TRBV5-1 | CASSYLGQSGGELFF | TGCGCCAGCAGCTACCTAGGACAGTCCGGCGGGGAGCTGTTTTTT
. | TRBJ1-3 | TRBD1 | TRBV5-4 | CASSIGQAGSGNTIYF | TGTGCCAGCAGCATCGGACAGGCGGGCTCTGGAAACACCATATATTTT
. | TRBJ1-2 | . | TRBV18 | CASSPYQGSYGYTF | TGTGCCAGCTCACCCTATCAGGGCAGCTATGGCTACACCTTC
. | TRBJ1-5 | . | TRBV2 | CASSTGNNQPQHF | TGTGCCAGCAGTACAGGTAACAATCAGCCCCAGCATTTT
few | TRBJ2-5 | . | TRBV5-1 | CASSSTDSIQETQYF | TGCGCCAGCAGCTCGACCGACTCTATCCAAGAGACCCAGTACTTC
. | TRBJ2-7 | . | TRBV4-3 | CASSQELWGDYEQYF | TGCGCCAGCAGCCAAGAATTATGGGGGGATTACGAGCAGTACTTC
. | TRBJ1-6 | . | TRBV5-1 | CASSLGAPNSPLHF | TGCGCCAGCAGCTTGGGGGCTCCGAATTCACCCCTCCACTTT
. | TRBJ2-7 | . | TRBV3-1/TRBV3-2 | CASSQEASENYEQYF | TGTGCCAGCAGCCAAGAAGCTAGCGAAAACTACGAGCAGTACTTC
. | TRBJ1-1 | . | TRBV27 | CASHFNGGDTEAFF | TGTGCCAGCCATTTTAACGGGGGAGACACTGAAGCTTTCTTT
. | TRBJ2-1 | . | TRBV11-2 | CASSLRTDYNEQFF | TGTGCCAGCAGCTTACGGACAGACTACAATGAGCAGTTCTTC
. | TRBJ1-5 | TRBD1 | TRBV6-2/TRBV6-3 | CASSYSGQGGHQPQHF | TGTGCCAGCAGTTACTCGGGACAGGGGGGACATCAGCCCCAGCATTTT
. | TRBJ2-3 | TRBD2 | TRBV25-1 | CASSESLAGVVDTQYF | TGTGCCAGCAGTGAATCCCTGGCGGGAGTGGTAGATACGCAGTATTTT
many | TRBJ1-2 | . | TRBV7-2 | CASTPLRSYGYTF | TGTGCCAGCACCCCACTTAGATCGTATGGCTACACCTTC
. | TRBJ1-1 | . | TRBV5-4 | CAIESYRENTEAFF | TGTGCCATAGAATCCTACAGGGAGAACACTGAAGCTTTCTTT
. | TRBJ2-2 | . | TRBV29-1 | CSVGHRHANTGELFF | TGCAGCGTGGGACACCGACACGCGAACACCGGGGAGCTGTTTTTT
. | TRBJ1-2 | TRBD1 | TRBV2 | CASSPGDRGRSYGYTF | TGTGCCAGCAGTCCAGGGGACAGGGGGCGCTCCTATGGCTACACCTTC
. | TRBJ2-7 | TRBD2 | TRBV3-1/TRBV3-2 | CASSFGLADEQYF | TGTGCCAGCAGCTTCGGACTAGCGGACGAGCAGTACTTC
. | TRBJ1-5 | . | TRBV4-3 | CASSQDGSQPQHF | TGCGCCAGCAGCCAAGACGGTAGCCAGCCCCAGCATTTT
. | TRBJ2-7 | . | TRBV30 | CAWSGGLHREQYF | TGTGCCTGGAGCGGAGGACTGCATAGAGAGCAGTACTTC
. | TRBJ2-2 | . | TRBV18 | CASSQVEGSTGELFF | TGTGCCAGCTCACAGGTGGAGGGTAGCACCGGGGAGCTGTTTTTT
. | TRBJ1-6 | . | TRBV6-1 | CASSEARQSHNSPLHF | TGTGCCAGCAGTGAAGCGCGACAGTCGCATAATTCACCCCTCCACTTT
. | TRBJ2-7 | TRBD2 | TRBV19 | CASSPGGVDEQYF | TGTGCCAGTAGCCCGGGGGGGGTAGATGAGCAGTACTTC
once | TRBJ1-1 | TRBD1 | TRBV13 | CASSGLDRGKTEAFF | TGTGCCAGCAGCGGGTTGGACAGGGGAAAGACTGAAGCTTTCTTT
. | TRBJ2-2 | TRBD2 | TRBV7-8 | CASSYRSSRGTGELFF | TGTGCCAGCAGTTACCGATCCTCGCGGGGGACCGGGGAGCTGTTTTTT
. | TRBJ1-2 | TRBD1 | TRBV7-2 | CASSFRQGDYGYTF | TGTGCCAGCAGCTTTAGACAGGGGGACTATGGCTACACCTTC
once | TRBJ1-6 | . | TRBV13 | CASSQKQGPLHF | TGTGCCAGCAGCCAGAAACAGGGACCCCTCCACTTT
. | TRBJ2-7 | . | TRBV28 | CASSSQPGIEQYF | TGTGCCAGCAGTTCCCAACCAGGGATTGAGCAGTACTTC
. | TRBJ1-5 | . | TRBV7-9 | CASSLVQGKNRNQPQHF | TGTGCCAGCAGCTTAGTCCAGGGGAAGAATCGCAATCAGCCCCAGCATTTT
. | TRBJ1-2 | . | TRBV24-1 | CATSDARGSNYGYTF | TGTGCCACCAGTGACGCCCGGGGGTCTAACTATGGCTACACCTTC
. | TRBJ2-2 | TRBD2 | TRBV10-2 | CASSPSGRAELFF | TGCGCCAGCAGTCCCAGCGGGAGGGCCGAGCTGTTTTTT
. | TRBJ2-7 | . | TRBV11-3 | CASSPEGAHEQYF | TGTGCCAGCAGCCCGGAGGGGGCCCACGAGCAGTACTTC
. | TRBJ2-7 | . | TRBV11-2 | CASSFISYEQYF | TGTGCCAGCAGCTTTATCAGTTACGAGCAGTACTTC
once | TRBJ2-3 | . | TRBV5-1 | CASRTGTQRTDTQYF | TGCGCCAGCAGGACGGGGACTCAACGCACAGATACGCAGTATTTT
. | TRBJ1-5 | . | TRBV2 | CASSERGGQPQHF | TGTGCCAGCAGTGAAAGGGGTGGACAGCCCCAGCATTTT
. | TRBJ1-1 | . | TRBV2 | CASKQGLGTEAFF | TGTGCCAGCAAGCAGGGATTGGGCACTGAAGCTTTCTTT